These 6 T cell receptor beta chains were sequenced from one sample in a study of vaccination effects on CD4 cells after COVID-19. For these TCRs, the target antigens are not known. The data were produced by immunoSEQ multiplex PCR, yet TCRdb's version contains in-frame clones alone and is incomplete. The table lists about 64,000 clones, roughly 78% of them singletons. Expansion with viral peptide pools was applied to antigen-specific CD4+ T cells by the ViraFEST assay prior to sequencing. On roughly day 10 of culture, CD4+ T cells were separated out. Each participant received a vaccine that was either BNT162b2 or mRNA-1273, given as two doses. Sample: CD4+ T cells from PBMCs cultured with HCoV-OC43 spike peptides, taken after COVID-19 vaccination. The subset is: HCoV-OC43 spike overlapping peptide pool stimulation. The receptors were sampled from a human donor who received a COVID-19 vaccine.

This rearrangement joins TRBV5-1 to TRBJ2-1, with 14 positions matching TRBD2. Germline CDR1 SGHRS, CDR2 YFSETQ. The CDR3 runs 16 residues. V lost 4 bases and J lost 4; bases outside the gene matches: 4. The CDR3 DNA reads TGCGCCAGCAGCCCGGGACTAGCGGGGGATTACAATGAGCAGTTCTTC. It specifies CASSPGLAGDYNEQFF. The whole variable domain, remainder taken from reference TRBV5-1 and TRBJ2-1, is KAGVTQTPRYLIKTRGQQVTLSCSPISGHRSVSWYQQTPGQGLQFLFEYFSETQRNKGNFPGRFSGRQFSNSRSEMNVSTLELGDSALYLCASSPGLAGDYNEQFFGPGTRLTVL.

This chain uses TRBV28 with TRBJ1-4; 7 nucleotides match TRBD1. Per germline, CDR1 MDHEN and CDR2 SYDVKM. The CDR3 is made up of 14 amino acids. Germline trimming cut 6 bases from V and 3 bases from J; bases unmatched to any gene: 4. In DNA form, the CDR3 reads TGTGCCAGCAGGTACAGGGGATCTAATGAAAAACTGTTTTTT. This codes for CASRYRGSNEKLFF.

V usage is TRBV13 and J usage is TRBJ1-2; D unclear. There are 17 residues in the CDR3. The ends were cut back, 0 bases at V and 8 bases at J, with 22 bases in the middle. Germline CDR1 is PRHDT and CDR2 is FYEKMQ (reference sequence). CDR3 in DNA: TGTGCCAGCAGCTTAGGGGCCCAAACCGTACAGAGCTCCGGCTACACCTTC. This encodes CASSLGAQTVQSSGYTF.

The rearrangement uses TRBV19 and TRBJ2-3; TRBD1 might be the D (5 bases). This CDR3 region has 16 residues. Between the trimmed V and J ends, which lost 9 bases and 1 base, there was a span of 20 bases. Germline V gene data show CDR1 as LNHDA and CDR2 as SQIVND (reference sequence). The CDR3 here is CASQYGWGAGTDTQYF. The CDR3, as DNA: TGTGCCAGCCAATACGGCTGGGGCGCGGGCACAGATACGCAGTATTTT.

The V gene is TRBV24-1, the J gene TRBJ2-5; 9 bases line up with TRBD1. The trim removed 4 bases at V and 5 bases at J, leaving 10 bases unmatched. Per germline, CDR1 KGHDR and CDR2 SFDVKD. The CDR3 is 16 amino acids. CDR3 in amino acids: CATSDPGTGREETQYF. CDR3 in DNA: TGTGCCACCAGTGACCCCGGGACAGGGAGGGAGGAGACCCAGTACTTC.

The chain carries TRBV11-1 and TRBJ1-1; D remains ambiguous. The germline CDR1 and CDR2 sequences are SGHAT and FQDESV (reference sequence). V was pared by 2 bases and J by 1 base, with 11 bases between. This CDR3 is 15 amino acids long. The CDR3 DNA reads as TGTGCCAGCAGCTTAATAGGGCAGTCGAACACTGAAGCTTTCTTT. Protein product: CASSLIGQSNTEAFF. The full variable domain, its missing parts supplied by reference TRBV11-1 and TRBJ1-1, is EAEVAQSPRYKITEKSQAVAFWCDPISGHATLYWYRQILGQGPELLVQFQDESVVDDSQLPKDRFSAERLKGVDSTLKIQPAELGDSAMYLCASSLIGQSNTEAFFGQGTRLTVV.